This T cell receptor beta chain was sequenced in a study of cytomegalovirus exposure and HLA in healthy donors. As for this clone: Its antigen remains unidentified.

Amplification used 60 Vbeta primers and 13 Jbeta primers. Method: immunoSEQ multiplex PCR; TCRdb's copy keeps in-frame clones and lacks some. The table includes about 110,000 clones, less than 85% detected once. V lost 7 bases, J lost 5 bases, and 8 bases stayed unmatched. The CDR3 totals 14 residues. Germline V gene data show CDR1 as MNHNS and CDR2 as SASEGT. The study's findings and limits: Immune exposure data for these donors was limited to CMV serostatus. A later analysis reported that several of the most significant clusters appeared to be linked to common viral pathogens, among them Epstein-Barr virus. The study designated around 150 TCR beta chains cytomegalovirus-associated.

Source material: PBMCs. The V and J genes are TRBV6-1 and TRBJ2-5; TRBD1 matches at 9 bases. The TCR originated in a woman in her thirties or forties in good health and CMV-seropositive. DNA of the CDR3: TGTGCCAGCACCACGACAGGGGGAAAGGAGACCCAGTACTTC. Translating gives CASTTTGGKETQYF.